This T cell receptor beta chain derives from a study of T cell responses to AZD1222 COVID-19 vaccine. Study-level findings and limits: Repertoires in all cases were sampled only once the peak T cell response had passed.

In this sample, this clone turned up once. Its cognate antigen is unknown. This CDR3 contains 15 residues. In germline, CDR1 is MDHEN, CDR2 SYDVKM. The V gene lost 2 bases and the J gene lost 2 bases, with 13 bases spanning the gap. The assay was immunoSEQ multiplex PCR, and TCRdb's table has in-frame clones only and misses some. The table lists about 150,000 clones, around 90% of them singletons. This chain connects TRBV28 to TRBJ2-7; no reliable D call. The clonotype comes from an adult in good health. The input for sequencing was peripheral blood, taken on day 0 of AZD1222 vaccination. The CDR3 here is CASSLKRVTTYEQYF. Here the CDR3 DNA reads TGTGCCAGCAGTTTAAAAAGGGTTACTACCTACGAGCAGTACTTC.